This entry lists 30 T cell receptor beta chains sequenced from one sample in a study of T cell changes during pregnancy in multiple sclerosis. Using immunoSEQ multiplex PCR, the repertoire was profiled, and TCRdb retains in-frame clones only, with some absent. The table has just under 65,000 clones, 90% seen once; the top ten hold more than 2%. This specimen consisted of peripheral blood, obtained in the second trimester of pregnancy. The receptors here all came from a female donor in good health, enrolled as a control in a pregnancy study.

This rearrangement joins TRBV5-1 to TRBJ2-7; 10 bases agree with TRBD2. V dropped 3 bases and J dropped 1; count of bases not matched to a gene: 4. This CDR3 is 15 amino acids long. Germline lookup yields CDR1 SGHRS and CDR2 YFSETQ. CDR3 loop: CASSWASGSSYEQYF. The CDR3 nucleotides read TGCGCCAGCAGCTGGGCTAGCGGGAGTTCCTACGAGCAGTACTTC.

The chain has TRBV27 and TRBJ2-7; TRBD1 is a possible D gene (5 bases). This CDR3 contains 13 residues. CDR1 and CDR2 from the germline V gene are MNHEY and SMNVEV (reference sequence). V dropped 6 bases and J dropped 6 bases, with 15 bases sitting between them. CDR3 sequence: CASRDHRRGEQYF. The CDR3 DNA sequence: TGTGCCAGCAGGGACCACAGGCGTGGCGAGCAGTACTTC.

This clone occurred once. Other nucleotide sequences from this sample produce the same CDR3. The J gene is TRBJ2-7, the V gene TRBV19; 11 positions agree with TRBD1. The V segment lost 5 bases and the J segment 4 bases; nucleotides outside the gene matches: 4. CDR1 is LNHDA and CDR2 is SQIVND in the germline V gene (reference sequence). This CDR3 has 14 amino acids. As DNA, the CDR3 is TGTGCCAGTAGTCCGGACAGGGGGCTGTACGAGCAGTACTTC. It codes for CASSPDRGLYEQYF.

V usage is TRBV10-2 and J usage is TRBJ2-1, with 12 bases aligning to TRBD2. This CDR3 comprises 16 residues. V lost 7 bases to trimming and J lost 8 bases; unmatched junction nucleotides: 12. The germline gives CDR1 WSHSY, CDR2 SAAADI. CDR3 in DNA: TGCGCCAGCATAGGCCTACTAGCGGGGGGTTGGGATGAGCAGTTCTTC. It yields the protein CASIGLLAGGWDEQFF.

Turning to this clone: This specimen includes other DNA sequences encoding the same CDR3. The chain recombines TRBV6-5 with TRBJ1-2; D gene unclear. Germline V gene sequence: CDR1 MNHEY, CDR2 SVGAGI. This CDR3 comprises 11 residues. Deletions cut 2 bases from V and 7 bases from J, with 5 bases between. The CDR3 sequence is CASSYGGGYTF. CDR3 nucleotide sequence: TGTGCCAGCAGTTACGGCGGTGGCTACACCTTC.

CDR3 DNA: TGTGCCAGCAGTTGGGAGACAGGGACGGGACACGAGCAGTACTTC. Its protein product is CASSWETGTGHEQYF. J is TRBJ2-7 and V is TRBV6-5; 7 bases agree with TRBD1. The CDR3 totals 15 residues. The V gene's germline CDR1 is MNHEY and CDR2 SVGAGI. The junction had 11 bases not matched to a gene; V was cut back by 4 bases and J by 5 bases.

The rearrangement joins TRBV30 to TRBJ2-2, with unresolved D. Per the germline V gene, CDR1 is GTSNPN and CDR2 is SVGIG (reference sequence). This CDR3 comprises 13 residues. The V gene lost 2 bases and the J gene lost 1 base, with 5 bases spanning the gap. CDR3 DNA: TGTGCCTGGAGTCAACTGAACACCGGGGAGCTGTTTTTT. Protein sequence: CAWSQLNTGELFF.

The chain combines TRBV4-2 with TRBJ2-7; the D gene is possibly TRBD2 (5 bases). The CDR3 totals 15 residues. Germline CDR1 LGHNA, CDR2 YNFKEQ. The V and J ends lost 0 bases and 0 bases respectively, with 9 bases between them. The CDR3 DNA sequence: TGTGCCAGCAGCCAAGATGTAGCGTCCTCCTACGAGCAGTACTTC. Translating gives CASSQDVASSYEQYF.

J is TRBJ2-5 and V is TRBV5-1; a weak D match, TRBD2 (7 bases). Deletions cut 5 bases from V and 3 bases from J, with 14 bases between. This CDR3 comprises 14 residues. CDR1 is SGHRS, CDR2 YFSETQ, per germline. The DNA of the CDR3 is TGCGCCAGCAGACCTGGGGGGGCCGAAGAGACCCAGTACTTC. Translated: CASRPGGAEETQYF.

V is TRBV10-1 and J is TRBJ2-1, with D possibly TRBD2 on 6 matching bases. In germline, CDR1 is WNHNN, CDR2 SYGVQD (reference sequence). The V end lost 5 bases, the J end lost 7 bases, and 18 bases lay between the germline ends. The CDR3 loop spans 15 amino acids. CDR3 coding DNA: TGCGCCAGCAGTCTGGAGCCCCGGGGGATAAATGAGCAGTTCTTC. Its translation is CASSLEPRGINEQFF.

This chain connects TRBV10-3 to TRBJ1-5, with TRBD1 as a possible D gene (5 bases). The V gene's germline CDR1 is ENHRY and CDR2 SYGVKD. V was shortened by 6 bases and J by 4 bases, with 16 bases between the two germline ends. CDR3 length equals 15 residues. CDR3: CAIRGGDLPNQPQHF. The DNA of the CDR3 is TGTGCCATCAGGGGGGGGGACCTCCCTAATCAGCCCCAGCATTTT.

This clone is a singleton in its sample. Here the CDR3 reads CASSNRDYEAFF. In DNA form, the CDR3 reads TGTGCCAGCAGCAACCGGGACTACGAAGCTTTCTTT. This sequence joins TRBV5-4 and TRBJ1-1, with TRBD1 as a possible D gene (5 bases). The V end was cut by 4 bases, the J end by 8 bases, with 12 bases between. Germline V gene sequence: CDR1 SGHNT, CDR2 YYREEE (reference sequence). The CDR3 extends over 12 amino acids.

V usage is TRBV30 and J usage is TRBJ2-7, with D possibly being TRBD2 (6 bases). CDR1 is GTSNPN, CDR2 SVGIG, per germline (reference sequence). The CDR3 has 11 amino acids. V was cut by 8 bases and J by 6 bases, with 14 bases left in between. The DNA of the CDR3 is TGTGCCGGGACCGGGCGGGGCGAGCAGTACTTC. Translated: CAGTGRGEQYF.

This chain uses TRBV4-1 with TRBJ1-4; D might be TRBD1 (5 bases). The CDR3 loop spans 13 amino acids. The germline CDR1 and CDR2 sequences are MGHRA and YSYEKL. Trimming removed 3 bases from V and 13 bases from J, with 15 bases in between. CDR3 amino acids: CASSQSRGVGLFF. In DNA form, the CDR3 reads TGCGCCAGCAGCCAGTCTCGGGGGGTCGGACTGTTTTTT.

The J gene is TRBJ2-2, the V gene TRBV6-1, with 9 positions matching TRBD1. Germline loops: CDR1 MNHNS, CDR2 SASEGT. The V and J ends lost 7 bases and 5 bases, in that order; junction bases with no gene match: 8. The CDR3 is made up of 15 amino acids. The CDR3 is CASTLQGAGTGELFF. DNA of the CDR3: TGTGCCAGCACCCTACAGGGGGCAGGGACCGGGGAGCTGTTTTTT.

The V call is TRBV19, the J call TRBJ1-1, with a possible D match to TRBD1 (5 bases). The CDR3 has 14 residues. CDR1 and CDR2 (germline): LNHDA, SQIVND (reference sequence). Trimming removed 1 base at V and 5 bases at J, with 11 bases between. The CDR3 sequence is CASSIGSGGTEAFF. CDR3 sequence (DNA): TGTGCCAGTAGTATAGGAAGCGGGGGAACTGAAGCTTTCTTT.

The chain couples TRBV19 to TRBJ1-2; 9 positions match TRBD1. With 7 bases clipped from V and 6 bases from J, the junction kept 12 bases outside the gene matches. Germline CDR1 and CDR2: LNHDA and SQIVND (reference sequence). The CDR3 spans 15 residues. The CDR3: CASKRPSGTGHGYTF. Written as DNA, the CDR3 is TGTGCCAGTAAACGTCCTTCCGGGACAGGGCATGGCTACACCTTC.

The rearrangement joins TRBV28 to TRBJ1-2; a weak D match, TRBD1 (6 bases). Per the germline V gene, CDR1 is MDHEN and CDR2 is SYDVKM. Trimming took 7 bases from V and 12 from J, leaving 21 bases between them. This CDR3 has 13 residues. The DNA of the CDR3 is TGTGCCAGCAACGCCCCCCCAACAGGGAGTGACACCTTC. Its protein is CASNAPPTGSDTF.

The rearrangement links TRBV5-4 to TRBJ1-1; perhaps TRBD1 as D (5 bases). Germline lookup yields CDR1 SGHNT and CDR2 YYREEE (reference sequence). Deletions cut 3 bases from V and 1 base from J, with 10 bases between. The CDR3 is 14 residues long. CDR3 amino acids: CASSWGFSNTEAFF. Written as DNA, the CDR3 is TGTGCCAGCAGCTGGGGCTTCTCGAACACTGAAGCTTTCTTT.

The chain is built from TRBV9 and TRBJ2-1, with D possibly being TRBD2 (5 bases). V was trimmed by 0 bases and J by 4 bases, leaving 11 bases between them. Per germline, CDR1 SGDLS and CDR2 YYNGEE. There are 15 residues in the CDR3. Written as DNA, the CDR3 is TGTGCCAGCAGCGTAGCTGGGAGTGGTTACAATGAGCAGTTCTTC. Protein product: CASSVAGSGYNEQFF.

The rearrangement uses TRBV2 and TRBJ1-5; 9 nucleotides match TRBD1. J was trimmed by 6 bases and V by 4 bases; bases with no gene match: 7. Per germline, CDR1 SNHLY and CDR2 FYNNEI. CDR3 length: 15 residues. The CDR3 DNA reads as TGTGCCAGCAGTGCTCGACAGGGGGAGGCTCAGCCCCAGCATTTT. Translation gives CASSARQGEAQPQHF.

Here the CDR3 reads CATRGGLKSTGELFF. The CDR3 bases are TGTGCCACCCGCGGGGGATTAAAGAGCACCGGGGAGCTGTTTTTT. J is TRBJ2-2 and V is TRBV11-2; TRBD2 aligns across 7 bases. With V trimmed by 10 bases and J by 4 bases, 12 bases remained unmatched. Per germline, CDR1 SGHAT and CDR2 FQNNGV. This CDR3 contains 15 residues.

This clone was seen just once. The chain carries TRBV11-1 and TRBJ2-7; 7 bases are a match to TRBD1. J lost 4 bases, V lost 1 base, and 7 bases had no gene match. The CDR3 sequence is 15 residues long. CDR1 is SGHAT, CDR2 FQDESV, per germline (reference sequence). CDR3 coding DNA: TGTGCCAGCAGCTTAGGACAGGGCGCTCGGTACGAGCAGTACTTC. It is translated as CASSLGQGARYEQYF.

The rearrangement links TRBV5-1 to TRBJ2-7, with 8 bases identical to TRBD1. Germline values: CDR1 SGHRS, CDR2 YFSETQ. Trimming took 6 bases from V and 5 from J; bases not matched to a gene: 7. The CDR3 is 13 residues long. The CDR3 is CASTGGAPHEQYF. Here the CDR3 DNA reads TGCGCCAGCACAGGGGGCGCCCCCCACGAGCAGTACTTC.

The gene calls are TRBV5-1 and TRBJ2-3; unclear D gene. V was shortened by 0 bases and J by 1 base, with 9 bases between the two germline ends. The CDR3 extends over 15 amino acids. CDR1 is SGHRS and CDR2 is YFSETQ in the germline V gene. CDR3 in amino acids: CASSLGQGGTDTQYF. For the CDR3, the DNA is TGCGCCAGCAGCTTGGGGCAAGGAGGCACAGATACGCAGTATTTT.

The rearrangement uses TRBV11-2 and TRBJ1-1; D perhaps matches TRBD1 (6 bases). In germline, CDR1 is SGHAT, CDR2 FQNNGV. V lost 4 bases and J lost 7, with 19 bases in between. This CDR3 contains 15 residues. The CDR3 protein is CASSSEGGGFNEAFF. CDR3 coding DNA: TGTGCCAGCAGCTCAGAGGGGGGGGGTTTTAATGAAGCTTTCTTT.

The chain joins TRBV30 to TRBJ1-1; D not certain. Trimming took off 0 bases at V and 5 bases at J, with 16 bases between the two ends. Per the germline V gene, CDR1 is GTSNPN and CDR2 is SVGIG (reference sequence). The CDR3 extends over 15 amino acids. The CDR3 nucleotides are TGTGCCTGGAGTGTCTTGCCCGGGCGAGGGACTGAAGCTTTCTTT. Its protein product is CAWSVLPGRGTEAFF.

This clone was detected a few times. The chain recombines TRBV6-6 with TRBJ2-2; 11 bases are a match to TRBD2. This CDR3 has 15 amino acids. V trimming: 2 bases; J trimming: 5 bases; junction bases outside the gene matches: 1. Germline-derived CDR1 and CDR2 are MNHNY and SVGAGI (reference sequence). For the CDR3, the DNA is TGTGCCAGCAGTTACACTAGCGGGAGTACCGGGGAGCTGTTTTTT. Translation gives CASSYTSGSTGELFF.

This rearrangement joins TRBV30 to TRBJ2-4; D not resolved. V was pared by 0 bases and J by 9 bases, with 12 bases between. The germline V gene encodes CDR1 GTSNPN and CDR2 SVGIG (reference sequence). This CDR3 contains 13 residues. The CDR3 coding sequence is TGTGCCTGGAGTGTACGCAGCCGCGGCATTCAGTACTTC. Amino acids: CAWSVRSRGIQYF.

The chain uses TRBV4-1 and TRBJ2-3; 9 bases are shared with TRBD2. Trimming cost V 4 bases and J 4 bases; bases outside gene matches: 3. The CDR3 runs 14 residues. The V gene's germline CDR1 is MGHRA and CDR2 YSYEKL. The CDR3 sequence is CASSPSGDSDTQYF. DNA of the CDR3: TGCGCCAGCAGCCCTAGCGGGGACTCAGATACGCAGTATTTT.